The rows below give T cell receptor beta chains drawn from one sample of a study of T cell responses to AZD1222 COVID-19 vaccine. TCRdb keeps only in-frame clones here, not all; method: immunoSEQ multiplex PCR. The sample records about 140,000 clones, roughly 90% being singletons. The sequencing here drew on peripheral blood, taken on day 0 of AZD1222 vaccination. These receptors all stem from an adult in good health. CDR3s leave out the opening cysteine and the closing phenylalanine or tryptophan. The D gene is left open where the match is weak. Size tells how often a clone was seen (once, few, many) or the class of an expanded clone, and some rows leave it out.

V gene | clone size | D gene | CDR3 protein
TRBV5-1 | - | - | ASSFSRLTEAF
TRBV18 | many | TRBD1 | ASSPDRGLLNTEAF
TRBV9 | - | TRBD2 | ASSGRPGLAEETQY
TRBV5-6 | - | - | ASSFWDASNYGYT
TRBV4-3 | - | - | ASSSTPSSYNSPLH
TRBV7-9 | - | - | ASSLPAAAWGYT
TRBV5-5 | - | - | ASSSPPRGNTEAF
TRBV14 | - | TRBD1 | ASSQAGGRSVSGNTIY
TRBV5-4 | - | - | ASGRPDAGGDTQY
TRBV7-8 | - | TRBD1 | ASSRDRGSNQPQH
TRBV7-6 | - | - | ASSLERNTEAF
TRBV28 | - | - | ASSLVKSGKYGYT
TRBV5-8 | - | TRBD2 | ASSTPPGLAARYGTQY
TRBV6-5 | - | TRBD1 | ASTPLDRGHEQY
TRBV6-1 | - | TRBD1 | ASSDTLGTGGSSEAF
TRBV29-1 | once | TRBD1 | SVEGQGATDTQY
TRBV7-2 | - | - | ASSNQGTFTDTQY
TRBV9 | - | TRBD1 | ASSVEWNRGFYNSPLH
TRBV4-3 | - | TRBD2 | ASSQIEAGEFTDTQY
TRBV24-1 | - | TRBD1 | ATSDQTGTGFDQPQH
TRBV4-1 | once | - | ASSQYLRDDPYNEQF
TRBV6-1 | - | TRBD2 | ASSERASGGFADTQY
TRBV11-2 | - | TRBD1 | ASSLLGGFQETQY
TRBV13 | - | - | ASSLGRVEDTQY
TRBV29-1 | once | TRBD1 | SVGDRETTEAF
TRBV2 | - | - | ASSSDREANTGELF
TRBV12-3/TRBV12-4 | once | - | ASTPKTYGYT
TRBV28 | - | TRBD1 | ASSTGGAPNQPQH
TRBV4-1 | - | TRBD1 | ASSQDRGLSDTQY
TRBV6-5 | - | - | ASSYRTGSNQPQH
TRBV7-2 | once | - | ASSFGLDPPNSPLH
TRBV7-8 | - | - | ASSFRERGMNTEAF
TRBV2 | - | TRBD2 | ASSDVGLAVQETQY
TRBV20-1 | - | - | SAKVRGYT
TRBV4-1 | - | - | ASSQATGFSQPQH
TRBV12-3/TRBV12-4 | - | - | ASCRGNTGELF
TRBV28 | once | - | ASFLGGTTNTEAF
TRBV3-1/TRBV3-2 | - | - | ASSQVFGGRSGELF
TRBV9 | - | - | ASSVARGSGSYEQY
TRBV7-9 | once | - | ASSPRLRVDT
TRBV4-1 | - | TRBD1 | ASSTHRGGQNTEAF
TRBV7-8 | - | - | ASSFEGTSNSPLH
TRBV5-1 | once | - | ASTSGGGGETQY
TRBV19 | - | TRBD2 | ASSRTHSGRAYEQY
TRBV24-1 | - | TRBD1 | ATSDFRDRGLSNQPQH
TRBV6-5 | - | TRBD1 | ASSQTGGIREQY
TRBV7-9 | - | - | ASSFRGLGDYTQY
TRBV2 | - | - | ASSEWTSRNGYT
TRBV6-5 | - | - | ASSYSKPYEQY
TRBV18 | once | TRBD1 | ASSPGQGAATEAF
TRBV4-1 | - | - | ASSQLGLSGNTIY
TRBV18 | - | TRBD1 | ASSPPTGYTEAF
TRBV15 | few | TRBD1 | ATSRVQGNYEQY
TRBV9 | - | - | ASSAGGGAPLH